Listed below are T cell receptor beta chains from one sample, sequenced in a study of blood T cell repertoires in COVID-19. The protocol was immunoSEQ multiplex PCR, while the TCRdb copy is restricted to in-frame clones and leaves out a portion. This table has about 75,000 clones, 75% to 85% appearing once. The sequencing sample was made of peripheral blood. These receptors were collected from a woman older than 75 with active or convalescent COVID-19. The CDR3 runs from the conserved cysteine through the conserved F or W. Each record gives: clone size, D gene, V gene, J gene, CDR3 DNA, CDR3 protein. D genes are given only for firm matches. The size field is filled for only some rows; it gives once, few, many or a size class.

once	TRBD1	TRBV12-3/TRBV12-4	TRBJ1-2	TGTGCCAGCAGTTCTTCCGGACAGGGAGGCTACACCTTC	CASSSSGQGGYTF
NA	NA	TRBV18	TRBJ2-1	TGTGCCAGCTCACCAAATTATTCTAGCGATGAGCAGTTCTTC	CASSPNYSSDEQFF
NA	TRBD2	TRBV6-6	TRBJ2-7	TGTGCCAGCAGAAGACTAGCTGAATACGAGCAGTACTTC	CASRRLAEYEQYF
NA	NA	TRBV7-2	TRBJ1-1	TGTGCCAGCAGCTTAGATCGGTACACTGAAGCTTTCTTT	CASSLDRYTEAFF
few	TRBD1	TRBV3-1/TRBV3-2	TRBJ2-4	TGTGCCAGCAGCCAAGCGAGGACAGGGGGCTATTCCGCCAAAAACATTCAGTACTTC	CASSQARTGGYSAKNIQYF
once	NA	TRBV6-5	TRBJ1-5	TGTGCCGTCAGAACTGGGGGGGACGGTCAGCCCCAGCATTTT	CAVRTGGDGQPQHF
NA	NA	TRBV11-2	TRBJ2-7	TGTGCCAGCAGCTTAGATCTTGGGACTTCCTACGAGCAGTACTTC	CASSLDLGTSYEQYF
few	NA	TRBV28	TRBJ2-7	TGTGCCAGCAGTTTAGGGGGCGGGTACGAGCAGTACTTC	CASSLGGGYEQYF
NA	NA	TRBV6-2/TRBV6-3	TRBJ1-4	TGTGCCAGCAGCCCATGGAGGGCAACTAATGAAAAACTGTTTTTT	CASSPWRATNEKLFF
NA	NA	TRBV5-1	TRBJ2-6	TGCGCCAGCAGCTTGGCCCCAACAGGGAGCTCTGGGGCCAACGTCCTGACTTTC	CASSLAPTGSSGANVLTF
NA	NA	TRBV3-1/TRBV3-2	TRBJ1-4	TGTGCCAGCAGCCCGGGGGGATTTGGTGAAAAACTGTTTTTT	CASSPGGFGEKLFF
NA	NA	TRBV12-3/TRBV12-4	TRBJ2-5	TGTGCCAGTCGGGGACTGCAAGAGACCCAGTACTTC	CASRGLQETQYF
NA	TRBD1	TRBV5-1	TRBJ2-7	TGCGCCAGCAGCAGACAGGGGTCCTACGAGCAGTACTTC	CASSRQGSYEQYF
NA	NA	TRBV6-2/TRBV6-3	TRBJ2-4	TGTGCCAGCAGTTACAGGTCGAGGCGGGATTATCAGTACTTC	CASSYRSRRDYQYF
few	TRBD1	TRBV3-1/TRBV3-2	TRBJ1-6	TGTGCCAGCAGTCCGACAGGGGTTAATTCACCCCTCCACTTT	CASSPTGVNSPLHF
NA	TRBD2	TRBV18	TRBJ2-3	TGTGCCAGCTCACCCCCGGGACTAGCCCTAGACTCAGATACGCAGTATTTT	CASSPPGLALDSDTQYF
NA	NA	TRBV24-1	TRBJ1-5	TGTGCCACCAGTGATAGCGGGAATCGGCTTCAGCCCCAGCATTTT	CATSDSGNRLQPQHF
NA	TRBD1	TRBV28	TRBJ2-7	TGTGCCAGCAGTTACAGACAGGGCCACGAGCAGTACTTC	CASSYRQGHEQYF
NA	NA	TRBV4-3	TRBJ1-1	TGCGCCAGCAGCCAGGGGTGGGGGGGTATCGCTGAAGCTTTCTTT	CASSQGWGGIAEAFF
NA	NA	TRBV28	TRBJ1-6	TGTGCCAGCAGGCAGGGGAGTTCACCCCTCCACTTT	CASRQGSSPLHF
NA	TRBD1	TRBV18	TRBJ2-2	TGTGCCAGCTCACCTCTTTTGACAGGGGGCCACGGGGAGCTGTTTTTT	CASSPLLTGGHGELFF
NA	TRBD2	TRBV14	TRBJ2-2	TGTGCCAGCAGCCGATCACTAGCGGGATTTAGGACCGGGGAGCTGTTTTTT	CASSRSLAGFRTGELFF
NA	TRBD1	TRBV5-1	TRBJ1-2	TGCGCCAGCAGCCGAACAGGGGACTATGGCTACACCTTC	CASSRTGDYGYTF
NA	NA	TRBV18	TRBJ1-5	TGTGCCAGCTCACGCCAGGGGTATAGCAATCAGCCCCAGCATTTT	CASSRQGYSNQPQHF
once	NA	TRBV6-1	TRBJ2-7	TGTGCCAGCAGTCCCCGGTTCGAGCAGTACTTC	CASSPRFEQYF
few	TRBD1	TRBV9	TRBJ2-2	TGTGCCAGCAGCGCCGCAGGGGGCATCGGGGAGCTGTTTTTT	CASSAAGGIGELFF
NA	NA	TRBV5-1	TRBJ1-2	TGCGCCAGCAGCTTGGGAGGAACTCATGGCTACACCTTC	CASSLGGTHGYTF
NA	TRBD1	TRBV6-6	TRBJ1-5	TGTGCCAGCAGCCGACAGGGGGCAATAGGACAGCCCCAGCATTTT	CASSRQGAIGQPQHF
NA	NA	TRBV6-5	TRBJ1-4	TGTGCCAGCCTGGGCGGGGCTGCTAATGAAAAACTGTTTTTT	CASLGGAANEKLFF
NA	NA	TRBV11-2	TRBJ1-5	TGTGCCAGCAGCTTAGACAGAAGCAATCAGCCCCAGCATTTT	CASSLDRSNQPQHF
NA	TRBD2	TRBV5-1	TRBJ2-1	TGCGCCAGCAGCTTGGTAACTAGCGGGAATCGGCAGTTCTTC	CASSLVTSGNRQFF
NA	TRBD1	TRBV2	TRBJ1-6	TGTGCCAGCAGTGAACGGCAGGGGGCGAATTCACCCCTCCACTTT	CASSERQGANSPLHF
few	TRBD1	TRBV11-3	TRBJ2-1	TGTGCCAGCAGTTCGGGACAGGAGCACAATGAGCAGTTCTTC	CASSSGQEHNEQFF
NA	TRBD1	TRBV2	TRBJ1-4	TGTGCCAGCAGTGACAGGGGGCGTAATGAAAAACTGTTTTTT	CASSDRGRNEKLFF
NA	TRBD2	TRBV7-6	TRBJ2-1	TGTGCCAGCAGCCTTAGCGGGAGGACGTACAATGAGCAGTTCTTC	CASSLSGRTYNEQFF
once	NA	TRBV28	TRBJ2-5	TGTGCCAGCAGTCCCACCGGCGGAGGCCGTGGTCAAGAGACCCAGTACTTC	CASSPTGGGRGQETQYF
NA	NA	TRBV6-6	TRBJ1-4	TGTGCCAGCAACGATTGGTCCGGAGCAAATGAAAAACTGTTTTTT	CASNDWSGANEKLFF
few	TRBD1	TRBV5-1	TRBJ2-7	TGCGCCAGCAGCCTCGGACAGGGGAGTGACGAGCAGTACTTC	CASSLGQGSDEQYF
NA	TRBD2	TRBV6-2/TRBV6-3	TRBJ2-3	TGTGCCAGCAGTCCGGGGGGGCAGGGAGATACGCAGTATTTT	CASSPGGQGDTQYF
NA	NA	TRBV24-1	TRBJ2-2	TGTGCCACCAGTGATCCGAGTTACACCGGGGAGCTGTTTTTT	CATSDPSYTGELFF
NA	NA	TRBV20-1	TRBJ2-2	TGCAGTGCTAGTGGGCCGACAAGCAGGGTCGGGGAGCTGTTTTTT	CSASGPTSRVGELFF
NA	TRBD2	TRBV7-8	TRBJ2-1	TGTGCCAGCAGCCCCACTATATTTAGCGGGTACAATGAGCAGTTCTTC	CASSPTIFSGYNEQFF
once	NA	TRBV19	TRBJ1-2	TGTGCCAGTAGTATTATCGCCAGGTTTTCCTATGGCTACACCTTC	CASSIIARFSYGYTF
NA	NA	TRBV4-2	TRBJ2-1	TGTGCCAGCAGCCAAGAGGGCGAGAATGAGCAGTTCTTC	CASSQEGENEQFF
NA	NA	TRBV2	TRBJ2-6	TGTGCCAGCAGATCGACAGGATTTAATTCTGGGGCCAACGTCCTGACTTTC	CASRSTGFNSGANVLTF
few	NA	TRBV4-3	TRBJ1-3	TGCGCCAGCAGCCAAGCTAGCTCTGGAAACACCATATATTTT	CASSQASSGNTIYF
once	NA	TRBV5-4	TRBJ1-5	TGTGCCAGCAGCTTTGATGGGAGGAACAATCAGCCCCAGCATTTT	CASSFDGRNNQPQHF